This T cell receptor (beta chain) originates from a study of radiotherapy plus CTLA-4 blockade in lung cancer. For the study at large: The study recorded objective responses in about 18% of patients and disease control in around 31%. Study-level points and caveats: According to reports, early shifts in blood T cell clones, alongside interferon-beta, forecast response most accurately. Clones of tumor-derived TCRs expanded in blood after radiotherapy plus ipilimumab.

V shed 5 bases and J 4 bases; nucleotides not matched to a gene: 3. The CDR3 covers 14 residues. Germline V gives CDR1 SGHVS, CDR2 FNYEAQ. Chemo-refractory metastatic non-small-cell lung cancer patients underwent focal radiation alongside CTLA-4 blockade with ipilimumab. With respect to this clone: What it binds is not known.

Only in-frame clones appear in the TCRdb table, and some are missing; sequencing was by immunoSEQ multiplex PCR. The repertoire holds tens of thousands of clones, about 83% seen once, with approximately 4.8% in the top ten. This clonotype originated in a human donor with non-small cell lung cancer whose response to radiotherapy plus ipilimumab could not be evaluated. The sample here was peripheral blood, taken from a patient treated with radiotherapy plus ipilimumab. The chain is built from TRBV7-6 and TRBJ2-1; the match to TRBD2 covers 9 bases. The CDR3: CASSRAGGYNEQFF. The DNA of the CDR3 is TGTGCCAGCAGCCGAGCGGGAGGTTACAATGAGCAGTTCTTC.